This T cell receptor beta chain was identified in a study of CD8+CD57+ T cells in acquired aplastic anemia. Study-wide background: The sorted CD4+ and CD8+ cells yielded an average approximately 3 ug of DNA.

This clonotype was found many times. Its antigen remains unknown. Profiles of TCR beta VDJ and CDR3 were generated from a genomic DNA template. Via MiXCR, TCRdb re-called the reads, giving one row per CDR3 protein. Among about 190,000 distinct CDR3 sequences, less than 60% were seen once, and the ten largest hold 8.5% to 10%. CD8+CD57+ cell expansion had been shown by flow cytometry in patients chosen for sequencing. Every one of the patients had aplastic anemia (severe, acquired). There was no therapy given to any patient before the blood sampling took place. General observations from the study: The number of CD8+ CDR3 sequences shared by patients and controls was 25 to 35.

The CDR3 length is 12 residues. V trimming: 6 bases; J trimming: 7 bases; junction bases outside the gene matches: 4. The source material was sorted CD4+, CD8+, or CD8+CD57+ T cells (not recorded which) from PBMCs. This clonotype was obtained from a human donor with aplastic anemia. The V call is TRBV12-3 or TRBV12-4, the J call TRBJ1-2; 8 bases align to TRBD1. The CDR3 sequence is CASSTGGGGYTF. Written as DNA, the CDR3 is TGTGCCAGCAGCACAGGGGGGGGTGGCTACACCTTC.